These 17 T cell receptor beta chains share one sample of origin, sequenced in a study of preoperative IRX-2 immunotherapy in early breast cancer. Generated by immunoSEQ multiplex PCR, the TCRdb table keeps only in-frame clones and is missing some. Among 34,000 or so clones listed, around four fifths were seen once. The treatment: preoperative locoregional IRX-2 cytokine immunotherapy. The material sequenced was lymph node tissue, taken from a patient treated with IRX-2 immunotherapy. The origin of the receptors is a human donor with breast cancer.

V usage is TRBV18 and J usage is TRBJ1-1; D unclear. CDR1 and CDR2 (germline): KGHSH, LQKENI. The CDR3 loop spans 15 amino acids. The V end lost 0 bases, the J end lost 6 bases, and 14 bases lay between the germline ends. The CDR3 DNA reads as TGTGCCAGCTCACCACCGTTGGGAGAAATCGCTGAAGCTTTCTTT. Its translation is CASSPPLGEIAEAFF.

This chain links TRBV11-3 with TRBJ1-2; no clear D. There are 15 residues in the CDR3. The V and J ends lost 3 bases and 6 bases respectively, with 17 bases between them. Germline CDR1 SGHNT, CDR2 YENEEA. CDR3 sequence: CASSLRTSHRDGYTF. The CDR3 DNA reads TGTGCCAGCAGCTTGCGGACGTCCCATCGGGATGGCTACACCTTC.

As regards this clone: Compared with germline, one end of the junction differs, possibly owing to a read error. The V and J genes are TRBV6-8 and TRBJ1-1; D perhaps matches TRBD1 (5 bases). This CDR3 region has 14 residues. The germline gives CDR1 MNHGY, CDR2 SAAAGT. The DNA of the CDR3 is TGTGCCATCAGTGGGGCGGCAGCTAACACTGAAGCTTTCTTT. Translating it yields CAISGAAANTEAFF.

The V call is TRBV10-2, the J call TRBJ1-1, with TRBD1 matching over 8 bases. This CDR3 is built from 12 residues. J was trimmed by 8 bases and V by 3 bases; bases with no gene match: 2. Looked up from germline, CDR1 is WSHSY and CDR2 is SAAADI. The CDR3 region is CASSDRDREAFF. The CDR3 DNA sequence: TGCGCCAGCAGTGACCGGGACAGGGAAGCTTTCTTT.

The rearrangement uses TRBV25-1 and TRBJ2-3, with 9 bases that match TRBD2. V dropped 5 bases and J dropped 5; count of bases not matched to a gene: 11. Germline values: CDR1 MGHDK, CDR2 SYGVNS. This CDR3 region has 16 residues. The CDR3 sequence is CASSTTAGGAGDTQYF. The DNA for the CDR3 is TGTGCCAGCAGTACTACGGCGGGAGGGGCGGGAGATACGCAGTATTTT.

The chain joins TRBV28 to TRBJ1-1; D not resolved. V was clipped by 10 bases and J by 5 bases, with 14 bases between them. This CDR3 spans 12 amino acids. Germline values: CDR1 MDHEN, CDR2 SYDVKM. Here the CDR3 DNA reads TGTGCCATTCAAAAGAGTTTTACTGAAGCTTTCTTT. This codes for CAIQKSFTEAFF.

This chain connects TRBV18 to TRBJ1-1, with TRBD1 matching over 7 bases. V gave up 4 bases and J gave up 0 bases; unmatched junction bases: 8. The CDR3 totals 16 residues. CDR1 KGHSH and CDR2 LQKENI come from the germline V gene. The CDR3 region is CASSQNRGAMNTEAFF. In nucleotides, the CDR3 is TGTGCCAGCTCACAGAACAGGGGTGCCATGAACACTGAAGCTTTCTTT.

The CDR3 DNA is TGTGCCAGTAGTACGCTTTGGGCTAGCGGGGGCTCCTACAATGAGCAGTTCTTC. Its translation: CASSTLWASGGSYNEQFF. The V call is TRBV19, the J call TRBJ2-1; 10 nucleotides align to TRBD2. Germline CDR1 and CDR2: LNHDA and SQIVND (reference sequence). This CDR3 has 18 residues. V dropped 4 bases and J dropped 0; count of bases not matched to a gene: 9.

This rearrangement joins TRBV1 to TRBJ2-7; the table gives TRBD1 as D, unverified against the DNA. TRBV1 is deemed a pseudogene. The CDR3 length is 15 residues. In DNA, the CDR3 is TGCGCCAGCAGCCAAGGGACAGGGTGGACATACGAGCAGTACTTC. This codes for CASSQGTGWTYEQYF.

V usage is TRBV10-2 and J usage is TRBJ2-7, with D perhaps assigned TRBD1 or TRBD2 (5 bases each). Trimming pared 6 bases from V and 0 bases from J, leaving 12 bases between. Germline values: CDR1 WSHSY, CDR2 SAAADI. CDR3 length: 14 residues. CDR3 protein: CASRGLATSYEQYF. The CDR3 DNA reads TGCGCCAGCAGGGGGCTAGCTACCTCCTACGAGCAGTACTTC.

The chain recombines TRBV30 with TRBJ2-4; D unresolved. Per germline, CDR1 GTSNPN and CDR2 SVGIG (reference sequence). Deletions cut 3 bases from V and 8 bases from J, with 11 bases between. This CDR3 contains 12 residues. The CDR3 sequence is CAWSVKVDIQYF. CDR3 DNA sequence: TGTGCCTGGAGCGTTAAGGTGGACATTCAGTACTTC.

V and J are TRBV11-3 and TRBJ2-7; TRBD1 matches 10 bases. Germline CDR1 and CDR2: SGHNT and YENEEA. The CDR3 has 14 amino acids. Trimming cost V 4 bases and J 3 bases; bases outside gene matches: 3. The CDR3 is CASSSTGGVYEQYF. CDR3 DNA: TGTGCCAGCAGCTCGACAGGGGGCGTCTACGAGCAGTACTTC.

This clone was observed once. The chain uses TRBV28 and TRBJ1-2, with 8 bases identical to TRBD1. CDR3 length: 15 residues. V was clipped by 7 bases and J by 5 bases; unmatched bases: 12. Germline CDR1 is MDHEN and CDR2 is SYDVKM. The CDR3 reads CASTAGQGARYGYTF. As DNA, the CDR3 is TGTGCCAGCACCGCCGGGCAGGGGGCGAGGTATGGCTACACCTTC.

The rearrangement uses TRBV6-8 and TRBJ2-7; no definite D call. The CDR3 covers 13 residues. V lost 4 bases to trimming and J lost 4 bases, with 11 bases between them. Germline lookup yields CDR1 MNHGY and CDR2 SAAAGT. In nucleotides, the CDR3 is TGTGCCAGCAGTTTTGATAGGGAATACGAGCAGTACTTC. It yields the protein CASSFDREYEQYF.

The rearrangement joins TRBV6-8 to TRBJ1-1; TRBD1 aligns across 10 bases. The junction had 7 bases not matched to a gene; V was cut back by 6 bases and J by 0 bases. CDR1 and CDR2 from the germline V gene are MNHGY and SAAAGT. This CDR3 is 16 amino acids long. The CDR3 DNA sequence: TGTGCCAGCAGCAAAGACAGGGGGCGCGTGAACACTGAAGCTTTCTTT. This translates into CASSKDRGRVNTEAFF.

V gene TRBV28 combines with J gene TRBJ2-7; D possibly corresponds to TRBD2 (6 bases). The CDR3 covers 13 residues. Germline V CDR1 and CDR2: MDHEN, SYDVKM. V lost 0 bases to trimming and J lost 7 bases, with 10 bases between them. The CDR3 bases are TGTGCCAGCAGTTTATGGGGGGGTTGGGAGCAGTACTTC. It is translated as CASSLWGGWEQYF.

The CDR3 spells CASSSLWSEPYNEQFF. The CDR3 DNA reads TGTGCCAGCAGTTCCCTCTGGAGCGAGCCCTACAATGAGCAGTTCTTC. The chain employs TRBV13 and TRBJ2-1; D is unclear. Germline V CDR1 and CDR2: PRHDT, FYEKMQ (reference sequence). The CDR3 totals 16 residues. Trimming cost V 6 bases and J 2 bases, with 17 bases left between them.